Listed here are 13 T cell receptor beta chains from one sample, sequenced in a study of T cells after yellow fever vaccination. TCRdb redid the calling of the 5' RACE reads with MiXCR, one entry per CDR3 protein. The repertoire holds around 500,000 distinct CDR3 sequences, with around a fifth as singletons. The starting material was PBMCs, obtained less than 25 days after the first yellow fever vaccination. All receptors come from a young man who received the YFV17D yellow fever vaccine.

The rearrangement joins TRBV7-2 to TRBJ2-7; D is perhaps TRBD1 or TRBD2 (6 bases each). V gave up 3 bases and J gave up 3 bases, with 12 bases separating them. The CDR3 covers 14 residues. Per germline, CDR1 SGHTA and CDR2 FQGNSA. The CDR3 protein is CASSFGGGGYEQYV. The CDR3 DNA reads TGTGCCAGCAGCTTTGGTGGAGGGGGCTACGAGCAGTACGTC.

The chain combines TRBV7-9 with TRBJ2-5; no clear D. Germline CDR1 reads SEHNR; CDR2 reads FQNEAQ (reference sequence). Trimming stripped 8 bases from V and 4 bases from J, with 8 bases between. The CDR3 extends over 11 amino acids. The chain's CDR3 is CASAAGETQYF. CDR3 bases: TGTGCCAGCGCCGCCGGAGAGACCCAGTACTTC.

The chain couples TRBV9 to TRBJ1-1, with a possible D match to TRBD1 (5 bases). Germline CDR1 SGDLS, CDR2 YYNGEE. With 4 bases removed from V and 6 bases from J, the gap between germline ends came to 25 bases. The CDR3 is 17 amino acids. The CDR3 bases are TGTGCCAGCAGCTCTTTGACAAAGGGGAAGGCTTACTCTGAAGCTTTCTTT. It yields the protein CASSSLTKGKAYSEAFF.

The CDR3 DNA sequence: TGTGCCAGCAGCTCAGGAGCGGGGGGGTTCGGGGATGAGCAGTTCTTC. Residues: CASSSGAGGFGDEQFF. V usage is TRBV7-3 and J usage is TRBJ2-1; 10 bases align to TRBD2. Germline V lookup: CDR1 SGHTA, CDR2 FQGTGA. V lost 4 bases, J lost 8 bases, and 11 bases stayed unmatched. The CDR3 contains 16 residues.

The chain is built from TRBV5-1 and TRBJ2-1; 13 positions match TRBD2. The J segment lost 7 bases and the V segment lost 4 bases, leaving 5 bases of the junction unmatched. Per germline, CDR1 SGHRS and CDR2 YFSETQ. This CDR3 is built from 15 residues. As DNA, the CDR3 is TGCGCCAGCAGCGTCGGACTAGCGGGGGTTAATGAGCAGTTCTTC. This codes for CASSVGLAGVNEQFF.

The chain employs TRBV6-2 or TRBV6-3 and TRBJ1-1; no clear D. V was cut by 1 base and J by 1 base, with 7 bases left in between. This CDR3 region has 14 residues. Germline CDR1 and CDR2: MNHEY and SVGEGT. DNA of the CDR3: TGTGCCAGCAGTTACTGGGGAGCGAACACTGAAGCTTTCTTT. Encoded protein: CASSYWGANTEAFF.

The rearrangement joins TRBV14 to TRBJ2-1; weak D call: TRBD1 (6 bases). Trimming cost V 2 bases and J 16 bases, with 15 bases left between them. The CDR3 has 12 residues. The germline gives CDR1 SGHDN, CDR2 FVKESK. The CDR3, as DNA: TGTGCCAGCAGCCAAAACTACGACAGGACATTCTTC. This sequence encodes CASSQNYDRTFF.

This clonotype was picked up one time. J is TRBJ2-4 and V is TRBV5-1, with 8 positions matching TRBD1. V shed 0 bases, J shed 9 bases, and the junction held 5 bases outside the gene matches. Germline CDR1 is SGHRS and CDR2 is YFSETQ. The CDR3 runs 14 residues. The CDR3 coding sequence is TGCGCCAGCAGCTTGGGCGGACAGGGTGCCATTCAGTACTTC. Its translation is CASSLGGQGAIQYF.

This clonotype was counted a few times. DNA for the CDR3: TGTGCCATGGGCCCCGGGCTCCGGCACAATGAGCAGTTCTTC. Amino acids: CAMGPGLRHNEQFF. This chain connects TRBV28 to TRBJ2-1; no clear D. CDR1 is MDHEN and CDR2 is SYDVKM in the germline V gene. Trimming stripped 10 bases from V and 5 bases from J, with 18 bases between. CDR3 size: 14 residues.

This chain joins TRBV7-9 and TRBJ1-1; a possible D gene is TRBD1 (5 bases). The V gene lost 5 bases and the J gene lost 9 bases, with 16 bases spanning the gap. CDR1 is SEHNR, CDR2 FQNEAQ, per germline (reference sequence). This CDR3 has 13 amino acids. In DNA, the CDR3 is TGTGCCAGCAGCGGGGCCGGGACGGCGAAAGCTTTCTTT. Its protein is CASSGAGTAKAFF.

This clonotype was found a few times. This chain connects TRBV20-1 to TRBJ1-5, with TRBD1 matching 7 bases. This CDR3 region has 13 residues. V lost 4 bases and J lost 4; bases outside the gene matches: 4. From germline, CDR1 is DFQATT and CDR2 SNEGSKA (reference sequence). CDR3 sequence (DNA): TGCAGTGCTACAGACAGGGCTAATCAGCCCCAGCATTTT. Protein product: CSATDRANQPQHF.

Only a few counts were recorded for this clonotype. The CDR3, as DNA: TGTGCCTGGAGTTCGACAGGGGGCCTTGAAGCTTTCTTT. Translating it yields CAWSSTGGLEAFF. V gene TRBV30 combines with J gene TRBJ1-1; TRBD1 matches 10 bases. The CDR3 covers 13 residues. Germline CDR1 GTSNPN, CDR2 SVGIG (reference sequence). The V gene end was trimmed by 2 bases and the J gene end by 7 bases; junction bases not matched to a gene: 4.

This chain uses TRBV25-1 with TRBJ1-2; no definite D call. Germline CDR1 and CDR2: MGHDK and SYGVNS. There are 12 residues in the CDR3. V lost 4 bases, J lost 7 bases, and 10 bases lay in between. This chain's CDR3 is CASSVEGFGYTF. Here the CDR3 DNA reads TGTGCCAGCAGTGTGGAAGGGTTTGGCTACACCTTC.